What follows is one T cell receptor (beta chain) and its context. Its specificity is unknown. Germline V gene data show CDR1 as SGHVS and CDR2 as FNYEAQ. This CDR3 comprises 15 residues. This sample was taken from a study of cytomegalovirus exposure and HLA in healthy donors. At the level of the study: Early released data comprised around 80 million unique TCRs from HLA-typed donors.

The PCR employed 60 Vbeta primers together with 13 Jbeta primers. Repertoires were generated with immunoSEQ multiplex PCR, while TCRdb's copy carries only in-frame clones and drops some. The sample records 95,000 to 150,000 clones, over 60% being singletons. General study points: In a later analysis, HLA-associated beta chains showed higher expansion and lower generation probabilities than comparable chains. A cluster of highly shared sequence variants was likely a sequencing artifact.

Sequencing was performed on PBMCs. The clonotype originates from a woman aged 40 to 50 in good health and CMV-seropositive. This chain links TRBV7-6 with TRBJ2-5, with D unresolved. The DNA end is more similar to TRBJ2-7, so the J call may be wrong. CDR3 amino acids: CASSLATAISYEQYF. Written as DNA, the CDR3 is TGTGCCAGCAGCTTAGCCACAGCCATCTCCTACGAGCAGTACTTC.